These 6 T cell receptor beta chains originate from one sample sequenced in a study of regulatory T cells in long-lasting Graves disease. Stated time point: newly diagnosed GD, antithyroid drugs for less than 3 months. Construction of the TCR library relied on RNA isolated from PBMCs. For TCR beta, libraries came from iRepertoire HTBI primers and Arm-PCR of CDR3 regions. Each CDR3 protein gets one entry after TCRdb re-called the multiplex PCR reads with MiXCR. The profile shows fewer than 400,000 distinct CDR3 sequences, approximately 20% of them singletons. The sequencing used peripheral blood mononuclear cells (PBMCs), collected at new diagnosis, from a patient treated with antithyroid drugs. These receptors were obtained from a female donor with Graves disease.

In its sample, this clonotype was seen a few times. This rearrangement joins TRBV9 to TRBJ1-2; D gene ambiguous. The V gene lost 10 bases and the J gene lost 2 bases, with 12 bases spanning the gap. Germline lookup yields CDR1 SGDLS and CDR2 YYNGEE. This CDR3 comprises 12 residues. DNA for the CDR3: TGTGCCTCCAAAAGGAGAAACTATGGCTACACCTTC. It specifies CASKRRNYGYTF.

This clonotype appeared many times. V usage is TRBV7-9 and J usage is TRBJ2-3, with 8 bases that match TRBD1. The V and J ends lost 5 bases and 0 bases, in that order; junction bases with no gene match: 1. CDR3 length: 14 residues. Germline assignment: CDR1 SEHNR and CDR2 FQNEAQ (reference sequence). This chain's CDR3 is CASSRDRSTDTQYF. CDR3 nucleotides: TGTGCCAGCAGCCGGGACAGGAGCACAGATACGCAGTATTTT.

Only a few counts were recorded for this clonotype. This could be a read error, since a much larger clone is one nucleotide away. The chain carries TRBV19 and TRBJ2-5; 14 nucleotides agree with TRBD2. Germline V gene lookup returns CDR1 LNHDA and CDR2 SQIVND (reference sequence). The CDR3 is 17 residues long. The CDR3 nucleotides read TGTGCCAGTAGTCTCCGACTAGCGGGAGGGCCGGTGGAGACCCAGCACTTC. As protein: CASSLRLAGGPVETQHF. Full variable domain (remainder filled in from reference TRBV19 and TRBJ2-5): DGGITQSPKYLFRKEGQNVTLSCEQNLNHDAMYWYRQDPGQGLRLIYYSQIVNDFQKGDIAEGYSVSREKKESFPLTVTSAQKNPTAFYLCASSLRLAGGPVETQHFGPGTRLLVL.

CDR3: CASSVGQALQETQYF. The CDR3 nucleotides read TGTGCCAGCAGCGTGGGACAGGCCTTACAAGAGACCCAGTACTTC. The gene calls are TRBV7-9 and TRBJ2-5, with 8 bases that match TRBD1. Unmatched junction bases numbered 7, after V lost 5 bases and J lost 2 bases. Germline CDR1 reads SEHNR; CDR2 reads FQNEAQ (reference sequence). This CDR3 is built from 15 residues.

This sequence joins TRBV20-1 and TRBJ2-7; D is uncertain. Germline V lookup: CDR1 DFQATT, CDR2 SNEGSKA (reference sequence). Trimming removed 3 bases from V and 4 bases from J, with 16 bases in between. The CDR3 runs 14 residues. In DNA form, the CDR3 reads TGCAGTGCTAGCGCCCGAAGGTCCATTTACGAGCAGTACTTC. Its translation: CSASARRSIYEQYF.

The chain links TRBV19 to TRBJ2-1; maybe TRBD2 (5 bases). CDR3 size: 13 residues. Deletions cut 6 bases from V and 6 bases from J, with 12 bases between. Germline-derived CDR1 and CDR2 are LNHDA and SQIVND (reference sequence). The CDR3 is CASRRVIGNEQFF. DNA for the CDR3: TGTGCCAGTAGGCGGGTGATAGGCAATGAGCAGTTCTTC.